The clone carrying this TCR beta chain was seen a single time. No antigen is known for it. A clone one base away is much larger, so this may be a read error. TCRdb independently ran MiXCR on the reads; one entry per CDR3 protein. The sample has hundreds of thousands of distinct CDR3 sequences; roughly a sixth are singletons. This sample is part of a study of T cell repertoires in cytomegalovirus infection. In the study overall: Both a matching HLA type and CMV infection were indicated by public TCR beta signatures. Findings and limits, study-wide: HLA-C-restricted CMV-specific TCR beta clonotypes were dominant in the ex vivo response. The cumulative frequency of public TCR beta families identified carriers of CMV plus the relevant HLA.

The J segment lost 4 bases and the V segment lost 5 bases, leaving 3 bases of the junction unmatched. Germline CDR1 reads SGHTA; CDR2 reads FQGNSA. The CDR3 covers 13 residues. The TCR originated in a human donor in good health (CMV status not recorded). Some clones in this sample may be carry-over from other donors' samples. Input material: PBMCs. The chain recombines TRBV7-2 with TRBJ2-5; the match to TRBD1 covers 8 bases. The CDR3, as DNA: TGTGCCAGCAGCACCGGACAGGGAGAGACCCAGTACTTC. Amino acid sequence: CASSTGQGETQYF. Using reference TRBV7-2 and TRBJ2-5 for the parts outside the CDR3, the full variable domain is GAGVSQSPSNKVTEKGKDVELRCDPISGHTALYWYRQSLGQGLEFLIYFQGNSAPDKSGLPSDRFSAERTGGSVSTLTIQRTQQEDSAVYLCASSTGQGETQYFGPGTRLLVL.